This TCR beta chain was recorded in a study of molecular identifiers for immune sequencing clone quantification. The bulk TCR libraries were made with methods described before and with listed TCR primers. MiXCR, run by TCRdb on the PCR reads, gives a single entry per CDR3 protein. The table lists 250,000 to 400,000 distinct CDR3 sequences, about 21% of them singletons, with over 0.7% in the top ten. Details on this clonotype: Its specificity is unknown. A read error may be the cause here, since a much bigger clone is one base away. The final CDR3 position lacks the conserved phenylalanine or tryptophan, pointing to a likely read error. No DNA is shown, since the ends of the CDR3 on it are uncertain; the CDR3 is the one TCRdb lists.

General study results and limits: Naive cells had under 1% of molecules in clones above 20 RNA copies, effectors over 97%. Researchers reportedly could pick up spiked Jurkat TCR RNA from one cell mixed into about a million naive cells.

The CDR3 has 12 residues if both end residues are counted. Sequencing was carried out using naive CD8+ T cells from blood, with Jurkat cell RNA spiked in. The subset here: FACS-sorted CD8+CD4-CCR7+CD45RA+ naive T cells. The TCR comes from a human donor in good health. Some libraries in this study had Jurkat cell RNA spiked in. V gene TRBV12-3 or TRBV12-4 combines with J gene TRBJ1-2. This CDR3 is CASSPTGEDATL.